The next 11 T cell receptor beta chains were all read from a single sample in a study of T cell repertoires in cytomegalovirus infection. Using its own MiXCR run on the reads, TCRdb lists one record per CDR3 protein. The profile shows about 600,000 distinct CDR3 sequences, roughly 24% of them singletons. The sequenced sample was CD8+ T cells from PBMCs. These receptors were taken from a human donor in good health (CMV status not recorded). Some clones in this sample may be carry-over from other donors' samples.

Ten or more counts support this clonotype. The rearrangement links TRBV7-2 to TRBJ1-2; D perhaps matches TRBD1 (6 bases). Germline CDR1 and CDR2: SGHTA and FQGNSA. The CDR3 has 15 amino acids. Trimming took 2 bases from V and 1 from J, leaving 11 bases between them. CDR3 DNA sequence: TGTGCCAGCAGCTTAAAGGGGGGTTATAACTATGGCTACACCTTC. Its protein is CASSLKGGYNYGYTF.

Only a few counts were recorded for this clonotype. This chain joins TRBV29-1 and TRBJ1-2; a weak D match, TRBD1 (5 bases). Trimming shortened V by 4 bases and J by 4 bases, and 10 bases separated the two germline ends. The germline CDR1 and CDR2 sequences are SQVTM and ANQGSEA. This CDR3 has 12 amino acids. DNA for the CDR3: TGCAGCGTTGTAGCGGGACGCTATGGCTACACCTTC. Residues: CSVVAGRYGYTF.

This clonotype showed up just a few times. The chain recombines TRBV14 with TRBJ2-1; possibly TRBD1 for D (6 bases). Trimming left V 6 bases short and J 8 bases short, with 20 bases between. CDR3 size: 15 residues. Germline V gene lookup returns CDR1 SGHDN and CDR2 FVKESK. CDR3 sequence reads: CASRPGHVLIDEQFF. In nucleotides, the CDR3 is TGTGCCAGCAGACCGGGACATGTTCTGATCGATGAGCAGTTCTTC.

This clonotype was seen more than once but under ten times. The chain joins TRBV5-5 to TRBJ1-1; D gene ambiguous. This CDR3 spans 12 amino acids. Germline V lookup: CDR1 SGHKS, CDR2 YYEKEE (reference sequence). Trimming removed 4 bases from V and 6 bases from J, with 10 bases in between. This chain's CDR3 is CASSDGRPEAFF. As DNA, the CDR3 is TGTGCCAGCAGCGACGGTCGGCCTGAAGCTTTCTTT.

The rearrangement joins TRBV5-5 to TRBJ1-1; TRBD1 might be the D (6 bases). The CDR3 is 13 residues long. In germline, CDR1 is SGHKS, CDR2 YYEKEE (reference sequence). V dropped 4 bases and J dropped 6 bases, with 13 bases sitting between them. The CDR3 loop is CASSLQGPSEAFF. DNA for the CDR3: TGTGCCAGCAGCCTCCAGGGGCCTTCTGAAGCTTTCTTT.

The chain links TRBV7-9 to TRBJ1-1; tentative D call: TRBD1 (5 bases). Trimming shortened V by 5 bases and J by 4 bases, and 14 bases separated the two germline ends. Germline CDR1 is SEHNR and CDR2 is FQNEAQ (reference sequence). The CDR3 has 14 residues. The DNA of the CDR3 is TGTGCCAGCAGCATACTGGGGGGGAGCACTGAAGCTTTCTTT. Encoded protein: CASSILGGSTEAFF.

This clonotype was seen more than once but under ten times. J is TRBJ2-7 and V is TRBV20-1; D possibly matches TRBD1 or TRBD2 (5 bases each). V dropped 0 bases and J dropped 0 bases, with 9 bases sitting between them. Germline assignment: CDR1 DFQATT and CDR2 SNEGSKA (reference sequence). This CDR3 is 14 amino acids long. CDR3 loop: CSARDRGVSYEQYV. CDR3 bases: TGCAGTGCTAGAGATCGAGGGGTCTCCTACGAGCAGTACGTC.

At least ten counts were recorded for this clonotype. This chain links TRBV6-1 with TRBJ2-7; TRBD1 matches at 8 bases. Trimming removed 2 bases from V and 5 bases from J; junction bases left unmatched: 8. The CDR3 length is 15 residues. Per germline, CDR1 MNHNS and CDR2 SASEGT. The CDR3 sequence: CASSEIGQGFNEQYV. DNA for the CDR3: TGTGCCAGCAGTGAAATCGGACAGGGATTTAACGAGCAGTACGTC.

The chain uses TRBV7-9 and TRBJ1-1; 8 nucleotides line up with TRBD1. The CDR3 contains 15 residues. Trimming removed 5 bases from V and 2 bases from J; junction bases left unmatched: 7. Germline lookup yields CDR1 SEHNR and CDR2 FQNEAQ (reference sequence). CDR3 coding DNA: TGTGCCAGCAGCCGAATTGGACAGGGCAACACTGAAGCTTTCTTT. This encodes CASSRIGQGNTEAFF.

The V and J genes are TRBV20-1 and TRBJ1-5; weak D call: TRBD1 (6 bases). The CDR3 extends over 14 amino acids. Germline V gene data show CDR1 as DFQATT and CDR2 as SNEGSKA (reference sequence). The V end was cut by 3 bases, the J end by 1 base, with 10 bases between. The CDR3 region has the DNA TGCAGTGCTAGGCCAACAGGGAGCAATCAGCCCCAGCATTTT. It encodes CSARPTGSNQPQHF.

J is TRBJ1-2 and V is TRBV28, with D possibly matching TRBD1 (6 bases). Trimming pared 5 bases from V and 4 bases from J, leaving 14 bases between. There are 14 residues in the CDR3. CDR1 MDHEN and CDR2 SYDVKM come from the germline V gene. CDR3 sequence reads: CASSKTGPLYGYTF. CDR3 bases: TGTGCCAGCAGTAAGACAGGACCACTCTATGGCTACACCTTC.